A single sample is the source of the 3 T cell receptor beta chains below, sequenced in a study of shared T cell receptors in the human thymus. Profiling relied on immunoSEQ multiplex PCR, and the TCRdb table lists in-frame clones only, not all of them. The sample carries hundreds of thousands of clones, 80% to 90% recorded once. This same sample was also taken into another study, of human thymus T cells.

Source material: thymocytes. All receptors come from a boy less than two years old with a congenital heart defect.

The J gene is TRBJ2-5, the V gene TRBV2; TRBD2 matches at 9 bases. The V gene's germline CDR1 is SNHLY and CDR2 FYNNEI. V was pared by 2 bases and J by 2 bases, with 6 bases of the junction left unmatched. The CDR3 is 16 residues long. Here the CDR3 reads CASSEMSSGVQETQYF. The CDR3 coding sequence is TGTGCCAGCAGTGAAATGTCTAGCGGGGTGCAAGAGACCCAGTACTTC.

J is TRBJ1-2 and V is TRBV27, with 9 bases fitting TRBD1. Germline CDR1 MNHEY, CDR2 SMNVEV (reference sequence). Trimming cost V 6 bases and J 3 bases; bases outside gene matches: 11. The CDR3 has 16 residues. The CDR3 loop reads CASSPRGQGIDYGYTF. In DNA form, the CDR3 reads TGTGCCAGCAGCCCGAGGGGACAGGGAATTGACTATGGCTACACCTTC.

This chain's CDR3 is CASSPQRGVVNEQYF. DNA of the CDR3: TGTGCCAGCAGTCCGCAGCGGGGAGTCGTCAACGAGCAGTACTTC. The gene calls are TRBV27 and TRBJ2-7; 7 positions agree with TRBD2. Germline V lookup: CDR1 MNHEY, CDR2 SMNVEV (reference sequence). CDR3 length equals 15 residues. J lost 5 bases, V lost 5 bases, and 12 bases had no gene match.